This section outlines one T cell receptor (beta chain) sequence together with its context. Its specificity is unknown. Produced via immunoSEQ multiplex PCR; TCRdb's table is partial and in-frame only. The table lists some 13,000 clones, just over 90% of them singletons. The data belong to a study of blood T cell dynamics during melanoma immunotherapy. Study background: Standard first-line treatment here was pembrolizumab or nivolumab plus ipilimumab in metastatic melanoma. Findings of the study overall: Among sorted CD8+ subsets, immune-effector cells had the highest clonality and cell-free DNA similarity.

Time point described: pre-treatment baseline. The source material was effector memory CD8+ T cells from blood, sampled from a patient treated with checkpoint blockade. This receptor was identified in a human donor with melanoma.

CDR3 region: CASSVEGSGRQNTGELFF. The DNA of the CDR3 is TGTGCCAGCAGCGTAGAGGGTTCAGGCAGACAGAACACCGGGGAGCTGTTTTTT. This chain links TRBV9 with TRBJ2-2, with no clear D. V lost 0 bases and J 1 base, leaving 16 bases between the germline ends. Germline V gene lookup returns CDR1 SGDLS and CDR2 YYNGEE. There are 18 residues in the CDR3.